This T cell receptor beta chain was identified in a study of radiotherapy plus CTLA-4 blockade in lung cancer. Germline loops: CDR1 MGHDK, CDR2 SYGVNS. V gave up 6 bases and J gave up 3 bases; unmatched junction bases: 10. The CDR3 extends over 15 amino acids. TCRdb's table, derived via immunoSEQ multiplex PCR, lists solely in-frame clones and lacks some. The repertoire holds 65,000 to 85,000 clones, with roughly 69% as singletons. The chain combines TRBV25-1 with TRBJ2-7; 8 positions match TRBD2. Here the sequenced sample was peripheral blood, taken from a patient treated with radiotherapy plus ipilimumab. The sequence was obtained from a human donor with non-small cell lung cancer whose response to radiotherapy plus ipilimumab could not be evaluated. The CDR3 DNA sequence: TGTGCCAGCAGCCCCCCCGGGACTAGAGTCTACGAGCAGTACTTC. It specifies CASSPPGTRVYEQYF.